This paragraph reports one TCR beta chain. The germline gives CDR1 SGHRS, CDR2 YFSETQ. The CDR3 spans 14 residues. Trimming took 0 bases from V and 4 from J, leaving 8 bases between them. This sample was taken from a study of CD8 T cells in Susac syndrome. An input of 0.5 to 1 ug of RNA was subjected to reverse transcription using random hexamers. With immunoSEQ multiplex PCR, TCR beta CDR3 was amplified across 54 Vbeta and 13 Jbeta. In TCRdb, the immunoSEQ multiplex PCR reads were re-called with MiXCR into one record per CDR3 protein. The data show about 120,000 distinct CDR3 sequences, 94% seen once.

The chain is built from TRBV5-1 and TRBJ1-5; perhaps TRBD1 as D (6 bases). This clonotype was sampled from a human donor in good health. Sequenced material: CD4+ T cells from PBMCs. The CDR3 DNA sequence: TGCGCCAGCAGCTTGGGGACAGAAAATCAGCCCCAGCATTTT. This encodes CASSLGTENQPQHF.